This T cell receptor (beta chain) was retrieved from a study of a mutant IDH1 vaccine in newly diagnosed glioma. Study findings and constraints: Vaccine-induced responses were seen in 93.3% of patients, spanning several MHC alleles.

As to this clone: The target antigen is unknown.

The CDR3 runs to 15 residues. In germline, CDR1 is SGHVS, CDR2 FNYEAQ. V lost 5 bases to trimming and J lost 1 base; unmatched junction nucleotides: 8. Stated time point: week 35, safety follow-up. Each vaccine dose was 300 ug of mutant IDH1 20-mer peptide, with topical imiquimod. Clones were sequenced by immunoSEQ multiplex PCR, and TCRdb holds only the in-frame ones, with some missing. The sample has some 70,000 clones, 84% seen once. This chain joins TRBV7-6 and TRBJ2-7, with 7 bases identical to TRBD1. The sample in question was PBMCs, obtained from a glioma patient whose treatment included an IDH1 peptide vaccine. This receptor was obtained from a man between 18 and 29 years old with glioma. In DNA, the CDR3 is TGTGCCAGCAGCCTAGAAGGGACAGAATCCTACGAGCAGTACTTC. As protein: CASSLEGTESYEQYF.